This T cell receptor beta chain originates from a study of T cells after yellow fever vaccination. Overall study context: Preparation used SMART-Seq v4 Ultra Low Input for the low-cell-number fractions.

Study outcomes and limitations: Booster sampling recovered most clones from primary vaccination (around 97% CD4, just over 85% CD8). Though weaker, the secondary response peaked faster, on day 5 versus 15.

V shed 4 bases and J shed 0 bases, with 16 bases lying between them. This CDR3 is built from 17 residues. Germline CDR1 is SNHLY and CDR2 is FYNNEI. This clonotype was observed many times. Its antigen is unknown. Template switching by 5'RACE produced TCR cDNA, adding a universal primer site and UMIs. TCRdb re-analysed the 5' RACE reads in MiXCR, keeping a single row per CDR3 protein. The sample has 170,000 or so distinct CDR3 sequences, about 6.2% seen once. The chain employs TRBV2 and TRBJ1-5, with D possibly TRBD1 on 5 matching bases. This clonotype was obtained from a man younger than 30 who received the YFV17D yellow fever vaccine. This material consisted of CD4+ T cells sorted from PBMCs, taken on the day of the first yellow fever vaccination. The CDR3 region has the DNA TGTGCCAGCAGTGGGGGCAGGTCCTCTTCTAGCAATCAGCCCCAGCATTTT. Its protein is CASSGGRSSSSNQPQHF.